Listed here are 29 T cell receptor beta chains from one sample, sequenced in a study of shared clonotypes between healthy human individuals. Sequencing used immunoSEQ multiplex PCR; TCRdb keeps in-frame clones, though not all of them. The sample records under 1,900,000 clones, 98% being singletons. Sequenced sample: naive CD4+ T cells sorted from blood. Subset given: CD45RA+ positively selected. The receptors derive from a man aged 25 to 40 in good health.

CDR3 nucleotide sequence: TGTGCCAGCAGCGTTATAGCGGGAGTTTACAATGAGCAGTTCTTC. Translation: CASSVIAGVYNEQFF. The chain has TRBV9 and TRBJ2-1; 9 nucleotides align to TRBD2. The junction had 4 bases not matched to a gene; V was cut back by 2 bases and J by 4 bases. This CDR3 spans 15 amino acids. Germline V gives CDR1 SGDLS, CDR2 YYNGEE.

V usage is TRBV2 and J usage is TRBJ1-2; a weak D match, TRBD1 (5 bases). Germline V gene sequence: CDR1 SNHLY, CDR2 FYNNEI. CDR3 length: 13 residues. The V end lost 4 bases, the J end lost 8 bases, and 14 bases lay between the germline ends. CDR3 sequence: CASSGKGVGGYTF. CDR3 in DNA: TGTGCCAGCAGTGGCAAAGGGGTGGGCGGCTACACCTTC.

The CDR3 coding sequence is TGTGCCAGCAGTTTATCGTGGTGGAGGGGCTACACCTTC. Translated: CASSLSWWRGYTF. The V gene is TRBV27, the J gene TRBJ1-2; no firm D call. The ends were cut back, 0 bases at V and 8 bases at J, with 10 bases in the middle. The germline CDR1 and CDR2 sequences are MNHEY and SMNVEV (reference sequence). The CDR3 sequence is 13 residues long.

The chain couples TRBV5-5 to TRBJ1-2; weak D call: TRBD1 (5 bases). CDR1 is SGHKS, CDR2 YYEKEE, per germline (reference sequence). The CDR3 totals 14 residues. Trimming took off 0 bases at V and 2 bases at J, with 8 bases between the two ends. The CDR3 sequence is CASSLEQENYGYTF. Here the CDR3 DNA reads TGTGCCAGCAGCTTGGAACAGGAAAACTATGGCTACACCTTC.

The chain joins TRBV11-3 to TRBJ2-1; 9 bases map to TRBD2. The V gene end was trimmed by 4 bases and the J gene end by 4 bases; junction bases not matched to a gene: 5. The length of the CDR3 is 15 residues. Germline-derived CDR1 and CDR2 are SGHNT and YENEEA. The CDR3 region is CASSSGTSLYNEQFF. CDR3 DNA sequence: TGTGCCAGCAGCTCCGGGACTAGCTTATACAATGAGCAGTTCTTC.

The genes are TRBV9 and TRBJ2-1; D is ambiguous. There are 15 residues in the CDR3. Germline CDR1 SGDLS, CDR2 YYNGEE. The V end lost 3 bases, the J end lost 0 bases, and 10 bases lay between the germline ends. The CDR3: CASSETVSSYNEQFF. The CDR3 DNA sequence: TGTGCCAGCAGCGAGACGGTTAGCTCCTACAATGAGCAGTTCTTC.

The gene calls are TRBV25-1 and TRBJ1-1; TRBD1 matches 8 bases. The CDR3 is 15 amino acids. With V trimmed by 4 bases and J by 3 bases, 7 bases remained unmatched. The germline V gene encodes CDR1 MGHDK and CDR2 SYGVNS. The CDR3 sequence is CASSVDRGLDTEAFF. CDR3 coding DNA: TGTGCCAGCAGTGTTGACAGGGGATTAGACACTGAAGCTTTCTTT. Filled out from reference TRBV25-1 and TRBJ1-1, the complete variable domain reads EADIYQTPRYLVIGTGKKITLECSQTMGHDKMYWYQQDPGMELHLIHYSYGVNSTEKGDLSSESTVSRIRTEHFPLTLESARPSHTSQYLCASSVDRGLDTEAFFGQGTRLTVV.

The gene calls are TRBV7-9 and TRBJ2-1; 13 nucleotides agree with TRBD2. V trimming: 5 bases; J trimming: 10 bases; junction bases outside the gene matches: 5. The germline V gene has CDR1 SEHNR and CDR2 FQNEAQ (reference sequence). The CDR3 runs 14 residues. The CDR3 is CASSIGLAGDEQFF. In nucleotides, the CDR3 is TGTGCCAGCAGCATCGGACTAGCGGGAGACGAGCAGTTCTTC.

This chain uses TRBV30 with TRBJ1-3; no firm D call. V was trimmed by 0 bases and J by 7 bases, leaving 7 bases between them. Germline V lookup: CDR1 GTSNPN, CDR2 SVGIG (reference sequence). The CDR3 spans 12 residues. The DNA for the CDR3 is TGTGCCTGGAGTGTAAAAGGGAACACCATATATTTT. This translates into CAWSVKGNTIYF.

The gene calls are TRBV15 and TRBJ2-2; D remains ambiguous. This CDR3 is built from 16 residues. Germline CDR1 LNHNV, CDR2 YYDKDF (reference sequence). The V and J ends lost 0 bases and 1 base respectively, with 9 bases between them. CDR3 in amino acids: CATSRDDTVNTGELFF. The CDR3 DNA sequence: TGTGCCACCAGCAGAGATGACACAGTGAACACCGGGGAGCTGTTTTTT.

The gene calls are TRBV2 and TRBJ2-1, with 10 positions matching TRBD2. CDR1 is SNHLY, CDR2 FYNNEI, per germline. The CDR3 has 14 amino acids. V shed 7 bases, J shed 2 bases, and the junction held 2 bases outside the gene matches. The CDR3 DNA reads TGTGCCAGCAATGGACTAGCGGCCTACAATGAGCAGTTCTTC. It is translated as CASNGLAAYNEQFF.

This chain uses TRBV28 with TRBJ2-1; 7 nucleotides match TRBD1. Germline assignment: CDR1 MDHEN and CDR2 SYDVKM. V shed 5 bases and J 5 bases; nucleotides not matched to a gene: 12. The CDR3 runs to 16 residues. The CDR3 bases are TGTGCCAGCAGTCGCAAGGACAGGCGGCCTCACAATGAGCAGTTCTTC. It is translated as CASSRKDRRPHNEQFF. The whole variable domain, remainder taken from reference TRBV28 and TRBJ2-1, is DVKVTQSSRYLVKRTGEKVFLECVQDMDHENMFWYRQDPGLGLRLIYFSYDVKMKEKGDIPEGYSVSREKKERFSLILESASTNQTSMYLCASSRKDRRPHNEQFFGPGTRLTVL.

Remarks on this clone: Other nucleotide sequences in the sample specify the same CDR3. The chain carries TRBV19 and TRBJ1-3; D is unresolved. The V end lost 4 bases, the J end lost 2 bases, and 3 bases lay between the germline ends. Germline CDR1 reads LNHDA; CDR2 reads SQIVND (reference sequence). The CDR3 contains 12 residues. CDR3 nucleotides: TGTGCCAGTAGTAGGACTGGAAACACCATATATTTT. The encoded protein is CASSRTGNTIYF. Supplemented by reference TRBV19 and TRBJ1-3, the full variable domain reads DGGITQSPKYLFRKEGQNVTLSCEQNLNHDAMYWYRQDPGQGLRLIYYSQIVNDFQKGDIAEGYSVSREKKESFPLTVTSAQKNPTAFYLCASSRTGNTIYFGEGSWLTVV.

The chain combines TRBV6-6 with TRBJ1-2; no firm D call. CDR1 MNHNY and CDR2 SVGAGI come from the germline V gene (reference sequence). The V end was cut by 6 bases, the J end by 5 bases, with 16 bases between. The CDR3 totals 14 residues. CDR3 protein: CASRSPATTYGYTF. CDR3 bases: TGTGCCAGCAGGTCACCGGCCACCACGTATGGCTACACCTTC.

Notes on this clone: The same CDR3 is also encoded by other DNA sequences in this sample. The rearrangement joins TRBV18 to TRBJ2-7, with 12 positions matching TRBD2. The length of the CDR3 is 15 residues. After removal of 6 bases from V and 1 base from J, the junction contained 4 bases not matched to a gene. Germline CDR1 is KGHSH and CDR2 is LQKENI. This CDR3 is CASSPGTSGSYEQYF. The CDR3 DNA follows: TGTGCCAGCTCGCCAGGGACTAGCGGGTCCTACGAGCAGTACTTC.

This clone has only one observation. This chain uses TRBV2 with TRBJ2-7, with a possible D match to TRBD1 (6 bases). Deletions cut 7 bases from V and 3 bases from J, with 13 bases between. Germline loops: CDR1 SNHLY, CDR2 FYNNEI. This CDR3 is built from 13 residues. This CDR3 reads CASMGTSNYEQYF. CDR3 DNA: TGTGCCAGCATGGGGACATCTAACTACGAGCAGTACTTC.

The chain has TRBV30 and TRBJ2-3; D ambiguous. Trimming cost V 0 bases and J 2 bases, with 15 bases left between them. This CDR3 has 16 amino acids. CDR1 and CDR2 from the germline V gene are GTSNPN and SVGIG (reference sequence). The CDR3 sequence: CAWSVETSGLTDTQYF. In nucleotides, the CDR3 is TGTGCCTGGAGTGTAGAGACCAGTGGCCTCACAGATACGCAGTATTTT.

This rearrangement joins TRBV28 to TRBJ2-3; 7 bases match TRBD2. V was pared by 2 bases and J by 1 base, with 9 bases of the junction left unmatched. Germline loops: CDR1 MDHEN, CDR2 SYDVKM. CDR3 size: 17 residues. CDR3 nucleotide sequence: TGTGCCAGCAGTTTACCCTATCCGGGACTACGCACAGATACGCAGTATTTT. The encoded protein is CASSLPYPGLRTDTQYF. The full variable domain, rest sourced from reference TRBV28 and TRBJ2-3, is DVKVTQSSRYLVKRTGEKVFLECVQDMDHENMFWYRQDPGLGLRLIYFSYDVKMKEKGDIPEGYSVSREKKERFSLILESASTNQTSMYLCASSLPYPGLRTDTQYFGPGTRLTVL.

DNA for the CDR3: TGCGCCAGCAGCGCCGGGACAGGGGGTCTCGTTGACTATGGCTACACCTTC. This encodes CASSAGTGGLVDYGYTF. The chain combines TRBV5-1 with TRBJ1-2, with TRBD1 matching 11 bases. CDR1 is SGHRS, CDR2 YFSETQ, per germline. The CDR3 length is 17 residues. V trimming: 4 bases; J trimming: 3 bases; junction bases outside the gene matches: 11.

The chain recombines TRBV18 with TRBJ1-3; D is undetermined. V was trimmed by 4 bases and J by 0 bases, leaving 13 bases between them. This CDR3 region has 16 residues. Looked up from germline, CDR1 is KGHSH and CDR2 is LQKENI. The CDR3 coding sequence is TGTGCCAGCTCACTCAAAATATATACCTCTGGAAACACCATATATTTT. This gives the protein CASSLKIYTSGNTIYF.

This clone is a singleton in its sample. The chain carries TRBV25-1 and TRBJ2-2; D unclear. There are 14 residues in the CDR3. In germline, CDR1 is MGHDK, CDR2 SYGVNS. V was clipped by 4 bases and J by 1 base, with 7 bases between them. The CDR3 DNA reads as TGTGCCAGCAGTGTCCCGGGGAACACCGGGGAGCTGTTTTTT. The encoded protein is CASSVPGNTGELFF.

The DNA of the CDR3 is TGCAGCGTGACTGAACCGACCCTCTCCTACAATGAGCAGTTCTTC. Encoded protein: CSVTEPTLSYNEQFF. The chain recombines TRBV29-1 with TRBJ2-1; D ambiguous. The CDR3 is 15 residues long. Per the germline V gene, CDR1 is SQVTM and CDR2 is ANQGSEA. V gave up 6 bases and J gave up 0 bases, with 15 bases separating them.

The V call is TRBV6-1, the J call TRBJ2-7, with 7 bases identical to TRBD1. After removal of 4 bases from V and 4 bases from J, the junction contained 10 bases not matched to a gene. Germline-derived CDR1 and CDR2 are MNHNS and SASEGT. CDR3 length: 15 amino acids. CDR3 amino acids: CASSARQGAPYEQYF. The CDR3 DNA follows: TGTGCCAGCAGTGCCCGACAGGGAGCCCCTTACGAGCAGTACTTC.

This clone was picked up one time. This chain links TRBV5-6 with TRBJ1-3; TRBD1 aligns across 9 bases. V dropped 4 bases and J dropped 5; count of bases not matched to a gene: 7. This CDR3 is 15 amino acids long. CDR1 and CDR2 (germline): SGHDT, YYEEEE. CDR3 in amino acids: CASSPGQGNRNTIYF. CDR3 bases: TGTGCCAGCAGCCCGGGACAGGGCAATCGAAACACCATATATTTT. The whole variable domain, remainder taken from reference TRBV5-6 and TRBJ1-3, is DAGVTQSPTHLIKTRGQQVTLRCSPKSGHDTVSWYQQALGQGPQFIFQYYEEEERQRGNFPDRFSGHQFPNYSSELNVNALLLGDSALYLCASSPGQGNRNTIYFGEGSWLTVV.

V and J are TRBV19 and TRBJ2-1; possibly TRBD1 or TRBD2 for D (5 bases each). Germline loops: CDR1 LNHDA, CDR2 SQIVND (reference sequence). This CDR3 contains 17 residues. The V and J ends lost 3 bases and 7 bases respectively, with 22 bases between them. This chain's CDR3 is CASSIRVLRGVLNEQFF. The CDR3 DNA follows: TGTGCCAGTAGTATTCGCGTTCTAAGGGGAGTCTTAAATGAGCAGTTCTTC. The variable domain in full, completed from reference TRBV19 and TRBJ2-1, reads DGGITQSPKYLFRKEGQNVTLSCEQNLNHDAMYWYRQDPGQGLRLIYYSQIVNDFQKGDIAEGYSVSREKKESFPLTVTSAQKNPTAFYLCASSIRVLRGVLNEQFFGPGTRLTVL.

The V and J genes are TRBV18 and TRBJ2-1; possible D gene TRBD2, 7 bases. The CDR3 has 15 residues. Trimming shortened V by 2 bases and J by 6 bases, and 14 bases separated the two germline ends. CDR1 and CDR2 (germline): KGHSH, LQKENI. The CDR3 sequence: CASSPWRGGGNEQFF. The DNA of the CDR3 is TGTGCCAGCTCACCATGGCGGGGAGGGGGCAATGAGCAGTTCTTC.

The chain recombines TRBV11-2 with TRBJ2-1; 9 bases line up with TRBD1. Trimming removed 5 bases from V and 0 bases from J; junction bases left unmatched: 2. The V gene's germline CDR1 is SGHAT and CDR2 FQNNGV. The CDR3 is 15 amino acids. The CDR3 protein is CASSTQGASYNEQFF. CDR3 DNA sequence: TGTGCCAGCAGCACACAGGGGGCCTCCTACAATGAGCAGTTCTTC. Supplemented by reference TRBV11-2 and TRBJ2-1, the full variable domain reads EAGVAQSPRYKIIEKRQSVAFWCNPISGHATLYWYQQILGQGPKLLIQFQNNGVVDDSQLPKDRFSAERLKGVDSTLKIQPAKLEDSAVYLCASSTQGASYNEQFFGPGTRLTVL.

This chain links TRBV29-1 with TRBJ2-7; no definite D call. The CDR3 spans 11 residues. Trimming shortened V by 4 bases and J by 4 bases, and 8 bases separated the two germline ends. Per germline, CDR1 SQVTM and CDR2 ANQGSEA. CDR3 sequence: CSVGLGYEQYF. The DNA for the CDR3 is TGCAGCGTTGGTCTCGGGTACGAGCAGTACTTC.

The chain recombines TRBV6-1 with TRBJ2-7; unclear D gene. V was shortened by 3 bases and J by 0 bases, with 15 bases between the two germline ends. From germline, CDR1 is MNHNS and CDR2 SASEGT. This CDR3 comprises 16 residues. The CDR3 loop reads CASSDLLVGPSYEQYF. As DNA, the CDR3 is TGTGCCAGCAGTGATCTCTTAGTGGGTCCCTCCTACGAGCAGTACTTC.